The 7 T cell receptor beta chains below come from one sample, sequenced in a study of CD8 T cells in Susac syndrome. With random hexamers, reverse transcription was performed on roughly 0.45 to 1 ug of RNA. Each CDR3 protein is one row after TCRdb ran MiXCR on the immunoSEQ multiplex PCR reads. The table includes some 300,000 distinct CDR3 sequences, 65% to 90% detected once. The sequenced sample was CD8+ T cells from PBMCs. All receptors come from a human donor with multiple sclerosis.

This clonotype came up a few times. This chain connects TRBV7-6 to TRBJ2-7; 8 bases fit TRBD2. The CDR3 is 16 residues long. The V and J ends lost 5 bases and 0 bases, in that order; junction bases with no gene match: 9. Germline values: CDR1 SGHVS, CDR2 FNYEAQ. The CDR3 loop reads CASSPRLAGFSYEQYF. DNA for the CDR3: TGTGCCAGCAGCCCCAGGCTAGCGGGCTTCTCCTACGAGCAGTACTTC.

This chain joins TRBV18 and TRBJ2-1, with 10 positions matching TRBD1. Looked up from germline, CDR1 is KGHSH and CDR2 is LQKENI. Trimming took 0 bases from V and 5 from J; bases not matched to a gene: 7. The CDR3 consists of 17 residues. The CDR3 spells CASSPPPGTGANNEQFF. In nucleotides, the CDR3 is TGTGCCAGCTCACCACCCCCAGGGACAGGGGCCAACAATGAGCAGTTCTTC. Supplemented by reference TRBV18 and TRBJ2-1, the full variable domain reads NAGVMQNPRHLVRRRGQEARLRCSPMKGHSHVYWYRQLPEEGLKFMVYLQKENIIDESGMPKERFSAEFPKEGPSILRIQQVVRGDSAAYFCASSPPPGTGANNEQFFGPGTRLTVL.

CDR3 coding DNA: TGTGCCAGCAGCTTAGAAATTGGAAGCGGCAGACCTGAAAAACTGTTTTTT. Protein product: CASSLEIGSGRPEKLFF. J is TRBJ1-4 and V is TRBV7-8; unclear D gene. The CDR3 is 17 amino acids. Trimming took off 1 base at V and 7 bases at J, with 19 bases between the two ends. Germline loops: CDR1 SGHVS, CDR2 FQNEAQ.

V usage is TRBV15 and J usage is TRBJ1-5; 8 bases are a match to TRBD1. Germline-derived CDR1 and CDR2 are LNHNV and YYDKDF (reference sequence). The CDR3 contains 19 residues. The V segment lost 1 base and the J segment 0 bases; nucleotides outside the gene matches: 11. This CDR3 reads CATSRALTGVSDSNQPQHF. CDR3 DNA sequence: TGTGCCACCAGCAGAGCCCTGACAGGGGTCTCCGATAGCAATCAGCCCCAGCATTTT.

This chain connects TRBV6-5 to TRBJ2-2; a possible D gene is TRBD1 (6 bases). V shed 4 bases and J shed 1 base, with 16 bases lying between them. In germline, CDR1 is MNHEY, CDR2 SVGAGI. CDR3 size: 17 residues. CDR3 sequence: CASSSLDSLMNTGELFF. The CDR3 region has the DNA TGTGCCAGCAGTTCCCTGGACAGTTTAATGAACACCGGGGAGCTGTTTTTT.

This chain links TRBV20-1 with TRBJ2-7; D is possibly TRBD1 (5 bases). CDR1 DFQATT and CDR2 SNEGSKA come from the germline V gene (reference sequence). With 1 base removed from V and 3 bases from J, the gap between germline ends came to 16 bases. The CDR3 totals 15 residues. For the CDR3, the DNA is TGCAGTGCTAGAGTAAGCCCTGGAAGGGGCTACGAGCAGTACTTC. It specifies CSARVSPGRGYEQYF.

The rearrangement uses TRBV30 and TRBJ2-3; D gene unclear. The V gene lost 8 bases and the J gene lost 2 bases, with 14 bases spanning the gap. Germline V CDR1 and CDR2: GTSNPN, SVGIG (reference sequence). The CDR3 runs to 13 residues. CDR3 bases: TGTGCCCGAACCAATTCCCTCACAGATACGCAGTATTTT. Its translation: CARTNSLTDTQYF.